Presented here are 11 T cell receptor beta chains from one specimen sequenced in a study of control samples from healthy donors and cancer patients (dated by TCRdb to about 2020). Library preparation used the immunoSEQ multiplex PCR assay. TCRdb took this table from immuneACCESS and kept in-frame rearrangements with V and J called. Such tables lack part of the clones; where checked against another copy, unresolved V genes explain under half of the gap, and the rest is unexplained. In this sample the table shows roughly 130,000 clones, 85% to 95% of which occur a single time. The leading ten clones occupy about 3.5% of the sample. The sequenced sample was blood. The receptors were gathered from a man aged 25-40 years in good health.

In regard to this clone: One end of the junction varies from germline; a read error may be responsible. Here the CDR3 reads CASRLEVEYSPLHF. The CDR3 DNA is TGTGCCAGCAGATTAGAGGTAGAATATTCACCCCTCCACTTT. The V call is TRBV7-9, the J call TRBJ1-6, with D unclear. The CDR3 sequence is 14 residues long. Germline loops: CDR1 SEHNR, CDR2 FQNEAQ (reference sequence).

This chain links TRBV28 with TRBJ2-7; D call uncertain. Germline CDR1 MDHEN, CDR2 SYDVKM. The CDR3 has 14 residues. V shed 1 base and J shed 4 bases, with 11 bases lying between them. CDR3 nucleotides: TGTGCCAGCAGTTTATCCCCCGGCGGATACGAGCAGTACTTC. Translating it yields CASSLSPGGYEQYF.

The J gene is TRBJ1-5, the V gene TRBV19; no definite D call. Per germline, CDR1 LNHDA and CDR2 SQIVND (reference sequence). The V end was cut by 6 bases, the J end by 0 bases, with 18 bases between. The CDR3 covers 17 residues. Here the CDR3 reads CASRIGGVWNSNQPQHF. Here the CDR3 DNA reads TGTGCCAGTAGGATTGGCGGGGTATGGAATAGCAATCAGCCCCAGCATTTT.

CDR3 sequence: CASRRDSLNTEAFF. For the CDR3, the DNA is TGTGCCAGCAGACGGGACAGCTTGAACACTGAAGCTTTCTTT. The chain joins TRBV7-9 to TRBJ1-1; 7 bases agree with TRBD1. The trim removed 6 bases at V and 0 bases at J, leaving 4 bases unmatched. Germline V gene sequence: CDR1 SEHNR, CDR2 FQNEAQ (reference sequence). The CDR3 extends over 14 amino acids.

The chain links TRBV12-3 or TRBV12-4 to TRBJ2-3; no clear D gene. The CDR3 has 13 residues. V was cut by 4 bases and J by 2 bases, with 7 bases left in between. The CDR3 sequence is CASSYDPTDTQYF. Written as DNA, the CDR3 is TGTGCCAGCAGTTACGACCCCACAGATACGCAGTATTTT.

The chain couples TRBV15 to TRBJ1-5; D not certain. From germline, CDR1 is LNHNV and CDR2 YYDKDF (reference sequence). This CDR3 is 12 amino acids long. Trimming took off 3 bases at V and 11 bases at J, with 11 bases between the two ends. This chain's CDR3 is CATSRNRGAQHF. The CDR3 coding sequence is TGTGCCACCAGCAGGAATCGGGGAGCCCAGCATTTT.

This chain connects TRBV11-2 to TRBJ2-5; tentative D call: TRBD1 (5 bases). Trimming left V 1 base short and J 5 bases short, with 17 bases between. From germline, CDR1 is SGHAT and CDR2 FQNNGV. The CDR3 loop spans 16 amino acids. The chain's CDR3 is CASSLGGAARRETQYF. CDR3 nucleotides: TGTGCCAGCAGCTTAGGTGGGGCCGCCCGGCGGGAGACCCAGTACTTC.

Only one count was recorded for this clone. The V gene is TRBV29-1, the J gene TRBJ2-7, with 10 bases that match TRBD1. The CDR3 covers 13 residues. Germline CDR1 reads SQVTM; CDR2 reads ANQGSEA. V lost 5 bases to trimming and J lost 4 bases; unmatched junction nucleotides: 5. The CDR3 DNA follows: TGCAGCGTTAAACGGGACAGGGGATACGAGCAGTACTTC. Its translation: CSVKRDRGYEQYF.

This clone was observed once. V gene TRBV28 combines with J gene TRBJ1-1; D gene ambiguous. Germline CDR1 reads MDHEN; CDR2 reads SYDVKM. This CDR3 spans 15 amino acids. V lost 6 bases and J lost 1, with 15 bases in between. CDR3 loop: CASSGVLLKNTEAFF. The CDR3 coding sequence is TGTGCCAGCAGCGGTGTCCTCCTGAAGAACACTGAAGCTTTCTTT.

The chain employs TRBV27 and TRBJ1-1; D is uncertain. Trimming removed 2 bases from V and 0 bases from J, with 4 bases in between. The CDR3 extends over 13 amino acids. CDR1 MNHEY and CDR2 SMNVEV come from the germline V gene (reference sequence). CDR3 protein: CASSLGLNTEAFF. The CDR3 nucleotides are TGTGCCAGCAGTTTAGGTCTGAACACTGAAGCTTTCTTT.

V and J are TRBV2 and TRBJ2-2; perhaps TRBD1 as D (5 bases). The CDR3 is 15 residues long. V was cut by 5 bases and J by 6 bases, with 16 bases left in between. Germline V gives CDR1 SNHLY, CDR2 FYNNEI. The CDR3 loop is CASSSVKGLAGELFF. DNA of the CDR3: TGTGCCAGCAGTAGCGTTAAGGGGCTTGCCGGGGAGCTGTTTTTT. Full variable domain (outside the CDR3, taken from reference TRBV2 and TRBJ2-2): EPEVTQTPSHQVTQMGQEVILRCVPISNHLYFYWYRQILGQKVEFLVSFYNNEISEKSEIFDDQFSVERPDGSNFTLKIRSTKLEDSAMYFCASSSVKGLAGELFFGEGSRLTVL.